The following is a TCR beta chain sequence with its context. The record originates from a study of blood T cell repertoires in COVID-19. Measured with immunoSEQ multiplex PCR; TCRdb has only the in-frame clones, and not every one. The sample has around 160,000 clones, 84% seen once. The CDR3 is made up of 15 amino acids. CDR1 and CDR2 from the germline V gene are MNHEY and SVGAGI. The V and J ends lost 8 bases and 4 bases, in that order; junction bases with no gene match: 9. The clonotype originates from a woman aged 50 to 60 who had been exposed to COVID-19. The sequencing sample was made of PBMCs or T cells enriched from blood (not recorded which). This sequence joins TRBV6-5 and TRBJ2-5; TRBD1 agrees at 11 bases. The CDR3 region is CASGQDRGRRETQYF. CDR3 nucleotide sequence: TGTGCCAGCGGGCAGGACAGGGGGCGCCGAGAGACCCAGTACTTC.